This T cell receptor (beta chain) emerged from a study of CD8 T cells in Susac syndrome. The junction had 4 bases not matched to a gene; V was cut back by 5 bases and J by 5 bases. This CDR3 contains 15 residues. CDR1 and CDR2 from the germline V gene are MNHEY and SVGEGT. A remark on this clonotype: No antigen is known for it.

About 0.5 to 1 ug RNA was reverse transcribed with random hexamers. An immunoSEQ multiplex PCR amplified TCR beta CDR3 over 54 Vbeta and 13 Jbeta. A single record per CDR3 protein comes from TCRdb applying MiXCR to the immunoSEQ multiplex PCR reads. The sample has 110,000 or so distinct CDR3 sequences, 92% seen once; the top ten hold approximately 0.12%. Study-level points and caveats: An acknowledgment was made by the study that its TCR sequencing and HLA analysis involved relatively few individuals.

Sequencing of TCR beta was undertaken in CD8+ and CD4+ T cells derived from blood. The sequencing sample was made of CD8+ T cells from PBMCs. The rearrangement links TRBV6-2 or TRBV6-3 to TRBJ2-1, with TRBD2 identical over 12 bases. The source of this sequence is a human donor in good health. The CDR3, as DNA: TGTGCCAGCAGTCTAGCGGGGGGGCGCCACAATGAGCAGTTCTTC. Amino acid sequence: CASSLAGGRHNEQFF.